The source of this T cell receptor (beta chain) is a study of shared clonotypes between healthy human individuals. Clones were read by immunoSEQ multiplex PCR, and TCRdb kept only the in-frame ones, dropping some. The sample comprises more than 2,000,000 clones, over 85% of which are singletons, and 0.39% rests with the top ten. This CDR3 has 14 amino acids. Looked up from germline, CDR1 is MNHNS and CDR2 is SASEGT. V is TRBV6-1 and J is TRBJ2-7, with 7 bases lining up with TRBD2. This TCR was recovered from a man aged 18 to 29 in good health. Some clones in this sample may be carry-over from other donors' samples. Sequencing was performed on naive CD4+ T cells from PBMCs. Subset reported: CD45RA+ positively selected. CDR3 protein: CATALSGALGEQYF. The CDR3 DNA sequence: TGTGCAACAGCATTAAGCGGGGCCTTGGGCGAGCAGTACTTC.